This T cell receptor beta chain was captured by sequencing in a study of blood T cell repertoires in COVID-19. Overall study: The United States, Italy and Spain were the sources of the acute and convalescent COVID-19 samples.

The assay was immunoSEQ multiplex PCR, and TCRdb's table has in-frame clones only and misses some. The data hold about 480,000 clones, with about 91% observed a single time. About this clone itself: The identical CDR3 is also encoded by other nucleotide sequences in the sample.

V was trimmed by 1 base and J by 1 base, leaving 5 bases between them. This CDR3 is 13 amino acids long. Germline values: CDR1 SGHNT, CDR2 YYREEE (reference sequence). The chain combines TRBV5-4 with TRBJ1-1; D remains ambiguous. This TCR derives from a man aged 18 to 30 with COVID-19, enrolled during active disease. Specimen: peripheral blood. The CDR3 loop is CASSLRGNTEAFF. The CDR3 DNA follows: TGTGCCAGCAGCTTGCGGGGGAACACTGAAGCTTTCTTT. Filled out from reference TRBV5-4 and TRBJ1-1, the complete variable domain reads ETGVTQSPTHLIKTRGQQVTLRCSSQSGHNTVSWYQQALGQGPQFIFQYYREEENGRGNFPPRFSGLQFPNYSSELNVNALELDDSALYLCASSLRGNTEAFFGQGTRLTVV.